Shown below are 9 T cell receptor beta chains from a single sample sequenced in a study of CD8 T cells in ankylosing spondylitis. One entry per CDR3 protein results from TCRdb running MiXCR on the 5' RACE reads. Of 200,000 to 300,000 distinct CDR3 sequences in the sample, 20% to 30% are singletons; the top ten hold around 0.64%. The source material was blood, either unsorted or a sorted T cell fraction (not recorded which). The source of these receptors is a male donor with ankylosing spondylitis or in good health (not recorded which).

The chain employs TRBV12-3 or TRBV12-4 and TRBJ1-6; a weak D match, TRBD1 (6 bases). This CDR3 is 17 amino acids long. Between the trimmed V and J ends, which lost 0 bases and 5 bases, there was a span of 14 bases. The CDR3 loop reads CASSLAGTGFDNSPLHF. Written as DNA, the CDR3 is TGTGCCAGCAGTTTAGCTGGAACAGGGTTTGATAATTCACCCCTCCACTTT.

This clonotype has more than one count but fewer than ten. J is TRBJ2-3 and V is TRBV20-1; the D gene is possibly TRBD1 (9 bases). The CDR3 covers 19 residues. In germline, CDR1 is DFQATT, CDR2 SNEGSKA (reference sequence). V gave up 4 bases and J gave up 2 bases, with 28 bases separating them. CDR3 bases: TGCAGTGCTACACCGGGACAGGGTCGCGGGGGGTACAACACAGATACGCAGTATTTT. Its protein is CSATPGQGRGGYNTDTQYF.

The V gene is TRBV10-3, the J gene TRBJ2-3; no clear D. V dropped 9 bases and J dropped 4 bases, with 14 bases sitting between them. The germline V gene has CDR1 ENHRY and CDR2 SYGVKD. The CDR3 spans 13 residues. DNA of the CDR3: TGTGCCATAATCCGGCCTCTCGCAGATACGCAGTATTTT. This translates into CAIIRPLADTQYF.

J is TRBJ2-3 and V is TRBV20-1, with D perhaps being TRBD1 or TRBD2 (5 bases each). Germline V gene lookup returns CDR1 DFQATT and CDR2 SNEGSKA (reference sequence). The germline V and J ends were trimmed by 3 bases and 3 bases, with 19 bases remaining between them. The CDR3 spans 16 residues. In DNA, the CDR3 is TGCAGTGCTAGCCCCTTGAACCGGGGCGGGACAGATACGCAGTATTTT. Amino acid sequence: CSASPLNRGGTDTQYF.

This clonotype occurred many times. This rearrangement joins TRBV2 to TRBJ2-7; D is perhaps TRBD1 or TRBD2 (7 bases each). The CDR3 contains 15 residues. In germline, CDR1 is SNHLY, CDR2 FYNNEI. The V end lost 10 bases, the J end lost 4 bases, and 23 bases lay between the germline ends. This CDR3 reads CATSRGGGGRYEQYF. CDR3 nucleotide sequence: TGTGCCACTTCACGGGGAGGGGGCGGCCGGTACGAGCAGTACTTC.

The rearrangement joins TRBV20-1 to TRBJ2-5, with 7 positions matching TRBD1. The CDR3 covers 14 residues. Trimming at V came to 5 bases and at J to 5 bases, leaving 11 bases not matched to a gene. Germline V lookup: CDR1 DFQATT, CDR2 SNEGSKA (reference sequence). CDR3 amino acids: CSAEHEGAWETQYF. DNA for the CDR3: TGCAGTGCTGAACATGAGGGGGCCTGGGAGACCCAGTACTTC.

In this sample, this clonotype turned up a few times. V is TRBV6-5 and J is TRBJ2-7, with 9 bases matching TRBD2. The J segment lost 2 bases and the V segment lost 4 bases, leaving 3 bases of the junction unmatched. The CDR3 has 14 residues. In germline, CDR1 is MNHEY, CDR2 SVGAGI. Written as DNA, the CDR3 is TGTGCCAGCAGTTCGGCTAGCGGGGCCTACGAGCAGTACTTC. This gives the protein CASSSASGAYEQYF.

The chain has TRBV5-1 and TRBJ1-5; D gene uncertain. V shed 0 bases and J shed 6 bases, with 4 bases lying between them. CDR3 length: 12 amino acids. Germline CDR1 is SGHRS and CDR2 is YFSETQ. The CDR3 coding sequence is TGCGCCAGCAGCTTGGAAGGTCAGCCCCAGCATTTT. This translates into CASSLEGQPQHF.

The gene calls are TRBV20-1 and TRBJ2-3; D is undetermined. The CDR3 has 12 amino acids. V lost 8 bases, J lost 1 base, and 10 bases lay in between. CDR1 DFQATT and CDR2 SNEGSKA come from the germline V gene (reference sequence). The CDR3 loop reads CSPAAGTDTQYF. In DNA, the CDR3 is TGCAGTCCGGCGGCTGGCACAGATACGCAGTATTTT.